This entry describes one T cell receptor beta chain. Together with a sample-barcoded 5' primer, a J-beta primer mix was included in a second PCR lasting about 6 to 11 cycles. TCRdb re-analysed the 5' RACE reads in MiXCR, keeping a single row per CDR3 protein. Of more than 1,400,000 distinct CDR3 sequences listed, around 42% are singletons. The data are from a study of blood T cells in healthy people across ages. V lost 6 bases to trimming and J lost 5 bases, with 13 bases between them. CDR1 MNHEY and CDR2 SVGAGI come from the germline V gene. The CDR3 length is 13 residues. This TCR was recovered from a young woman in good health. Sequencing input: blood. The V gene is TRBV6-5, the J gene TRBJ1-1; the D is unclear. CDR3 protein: CASSRGSGTEAFF. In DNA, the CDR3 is TGTGCCAGCAGCCGCGGGTCCGGGACTGAAGCTTTCTTT.